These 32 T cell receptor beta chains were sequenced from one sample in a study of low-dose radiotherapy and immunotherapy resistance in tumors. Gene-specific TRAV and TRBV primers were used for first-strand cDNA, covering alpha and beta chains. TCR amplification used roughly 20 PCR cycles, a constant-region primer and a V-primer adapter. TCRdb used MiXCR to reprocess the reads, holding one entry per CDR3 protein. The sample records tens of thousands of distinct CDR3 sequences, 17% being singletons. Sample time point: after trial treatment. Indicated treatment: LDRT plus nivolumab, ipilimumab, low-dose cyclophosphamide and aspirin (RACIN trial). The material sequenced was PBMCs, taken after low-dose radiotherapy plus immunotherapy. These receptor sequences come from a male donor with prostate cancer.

The CDR3 DNA reads TGTGCCAGCGGGACGGCAGGGGAAGCCAAAAACATTCAGTACTTC. Encoded protein: CASGTAGEAKNIQYF. The V call is TRBV6-1, the J call TRBJ2-4, with D tentatively TRBD1 (6 bases). Germline V gene data show CDR1 as MNHNS and CDR2 as SASEGT. V shed 8 bases and J shed 0 bases, with 14 bases lying between them. This CDR3 region has 15 residues.

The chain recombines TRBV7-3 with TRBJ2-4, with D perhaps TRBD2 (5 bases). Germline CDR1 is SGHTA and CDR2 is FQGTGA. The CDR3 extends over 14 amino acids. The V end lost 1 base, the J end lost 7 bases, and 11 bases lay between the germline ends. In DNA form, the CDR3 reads TGTGCCAGCAGCTTAAATGACTACTATAACATTCAGTACTTC. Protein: CASSLNDYYNIQYF.

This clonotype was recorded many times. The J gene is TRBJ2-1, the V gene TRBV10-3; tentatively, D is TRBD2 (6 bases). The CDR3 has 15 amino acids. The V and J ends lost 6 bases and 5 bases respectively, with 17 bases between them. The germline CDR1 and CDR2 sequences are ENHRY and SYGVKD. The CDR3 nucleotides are TGTGCCATCAGCGCTCAACTAGCACGCGACAATGAGCAGTTCTTC. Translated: CAISAQLARDNEQFF.

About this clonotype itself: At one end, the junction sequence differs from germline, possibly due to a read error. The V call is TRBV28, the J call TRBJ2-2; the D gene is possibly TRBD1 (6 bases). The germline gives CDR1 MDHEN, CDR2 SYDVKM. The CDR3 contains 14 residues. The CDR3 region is CANSLYREGGELFF. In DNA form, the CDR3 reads TGTGCCAACAGTTTGTACAGGGAAGGCGGGGAGCTGTTTTTT.

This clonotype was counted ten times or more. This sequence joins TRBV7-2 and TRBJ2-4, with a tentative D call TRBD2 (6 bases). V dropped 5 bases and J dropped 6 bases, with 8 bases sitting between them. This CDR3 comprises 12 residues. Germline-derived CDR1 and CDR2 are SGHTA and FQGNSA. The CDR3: CASSPGGNIQYF. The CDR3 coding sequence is TGTGCCAGCAGCCCCGGGGGAAACATTCAGTACTTC.

Here the CDR3 DNA reads TGTGCCAGTAGTCCCCGACCCACCTCCTACGAGCAGTACTTC. Residues: CASSPRPTSYEQYF. The gene calls are TRBV19 and TRBJ2-7, with D uncertain. The CDR3 runs to 14 residues. The V end lost 5 bases, the J end lost 0 bases, and 11 bases lay between the germline ends. Germline CDR1 LNHDA, CDR2 SQIVND (reference sequence).

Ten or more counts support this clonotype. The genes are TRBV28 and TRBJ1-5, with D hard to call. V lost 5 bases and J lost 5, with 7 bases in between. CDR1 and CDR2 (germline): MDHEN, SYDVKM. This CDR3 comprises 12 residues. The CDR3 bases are TGTGCCAGCAGTCAGCAAGATCAGCCCCAGCATTTT. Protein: CASSQQDQPQHF.

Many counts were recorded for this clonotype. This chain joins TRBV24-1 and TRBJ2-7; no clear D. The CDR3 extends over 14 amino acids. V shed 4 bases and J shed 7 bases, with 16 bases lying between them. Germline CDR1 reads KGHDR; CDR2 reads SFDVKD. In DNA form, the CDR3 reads TGTGCCACCAGTGAAACGGCCCGTTCGTCAGAGCAGTACTTC. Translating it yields CATSETARSSEQYF.

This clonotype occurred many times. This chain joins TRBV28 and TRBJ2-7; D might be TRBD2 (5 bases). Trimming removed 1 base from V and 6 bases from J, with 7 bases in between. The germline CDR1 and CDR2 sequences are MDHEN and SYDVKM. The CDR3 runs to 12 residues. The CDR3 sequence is CASSLSEGEQYF. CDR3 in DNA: TGTGCCAGCAGTTTATCCGAGGGCGAGCAGTACTTC.

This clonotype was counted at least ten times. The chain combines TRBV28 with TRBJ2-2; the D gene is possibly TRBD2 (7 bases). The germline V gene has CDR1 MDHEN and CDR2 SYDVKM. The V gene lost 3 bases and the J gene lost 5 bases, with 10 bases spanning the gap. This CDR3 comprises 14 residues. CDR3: CASSFRGATGELFF. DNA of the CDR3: TGTGCCAGCAGTTTTCGGGGGGCTACCGGGGAGCTGTTTTTT.

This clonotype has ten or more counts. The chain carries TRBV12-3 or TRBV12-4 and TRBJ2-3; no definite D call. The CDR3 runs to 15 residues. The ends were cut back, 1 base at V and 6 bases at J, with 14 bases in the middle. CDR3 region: CASSLVEAPPDTQYF. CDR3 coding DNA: TGTGCCAGCAGTTTAGTCGAAGCGCCACCGGATACGCAGTATTTT.

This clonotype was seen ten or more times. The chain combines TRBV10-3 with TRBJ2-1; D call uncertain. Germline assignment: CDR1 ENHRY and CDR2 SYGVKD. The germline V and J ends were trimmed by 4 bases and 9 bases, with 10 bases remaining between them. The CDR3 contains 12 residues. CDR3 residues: CAISVGEGEQFF. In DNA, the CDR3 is TGTGCCATCAGTGTAGGAGAAGGTGAGCAGTTCTTC.

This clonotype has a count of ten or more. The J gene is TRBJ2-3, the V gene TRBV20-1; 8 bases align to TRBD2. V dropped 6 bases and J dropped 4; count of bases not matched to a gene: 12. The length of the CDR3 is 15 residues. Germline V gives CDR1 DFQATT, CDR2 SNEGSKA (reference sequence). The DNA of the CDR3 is TGCAGTGCGACCCCCGGGACTAGTCTCCCAGATACGCAGTATTTT. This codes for CSATPGTSLPDTQYF.

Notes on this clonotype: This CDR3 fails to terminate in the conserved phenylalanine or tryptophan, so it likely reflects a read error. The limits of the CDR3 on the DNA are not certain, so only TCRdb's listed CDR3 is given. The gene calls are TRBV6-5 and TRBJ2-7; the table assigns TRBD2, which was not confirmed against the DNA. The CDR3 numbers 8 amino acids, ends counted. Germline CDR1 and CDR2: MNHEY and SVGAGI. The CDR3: CASRRLAG.

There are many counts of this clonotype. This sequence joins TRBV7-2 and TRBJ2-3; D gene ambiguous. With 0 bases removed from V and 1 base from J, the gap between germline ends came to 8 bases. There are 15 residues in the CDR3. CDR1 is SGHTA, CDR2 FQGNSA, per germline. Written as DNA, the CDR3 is TGTGCCAGCAGCTTAGCTGGGTTAGGCACAGATACGCAGTATTTT. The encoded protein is CASSLAGLGTDTQYF. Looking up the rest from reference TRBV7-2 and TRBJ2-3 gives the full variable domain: GAGVSQSPSNKVTEKGKDVELRCDPISGHTALYWYRQSLGQGLEFLIYFQGNSAPDKSGLPSDRFSAERTGGSVSTLTIQRTQQEDSAVYLCASSLAGLGTDTQYFGPGTRLTVL.

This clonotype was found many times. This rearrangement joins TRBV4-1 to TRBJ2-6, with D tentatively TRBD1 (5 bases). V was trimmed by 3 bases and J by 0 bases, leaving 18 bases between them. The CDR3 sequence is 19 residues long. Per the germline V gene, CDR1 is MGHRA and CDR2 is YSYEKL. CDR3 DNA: TGCGCCAGCAGCCAGGACATCAATCAGGGCACCTCTGGGGCCAACGTCCTGACTTTC. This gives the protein CASSQDINQGTSGANVLTF.

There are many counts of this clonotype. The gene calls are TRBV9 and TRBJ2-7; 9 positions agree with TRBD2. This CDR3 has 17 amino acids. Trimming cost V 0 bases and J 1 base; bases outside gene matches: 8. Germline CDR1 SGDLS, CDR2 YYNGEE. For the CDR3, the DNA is TGTGCCAGCAGCGTAGGCCCTAGCGGGGATATGTCCTACGAGCAGTACTTC. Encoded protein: CASSVGPSGDMSYEQYF.

The CDR3 spells CSARRGLAGATGELFF. CDR3 DNA sequence: TGCAGTGCTAGACGGGGACTAGCGGGAGCCACCGGGGAGCTGTTTTTT. J is TRBJ2-2 and V is TRBV20-1; 14 bases map to TRBD2. The V gene end was trimmed by 2 bases and the J gene end by 4 bases; junction bases not matched to a gene: 3. CDR1 and CDR2 (germline): DFQATT, SNEGSKA (reference sequence). This CDR3 comprises 16 residues.

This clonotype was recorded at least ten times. CDR3 loop: CASSEGGTGAYEQYF. The CDR3 region has the DNA TGTGCCAGCAGCGAAGGGGGGACAGGGGCCTACGAGCAGTACTTC. The chain carries TRBV3-1 and TRBJ2-7, with TRBD1 matching 10 bases. V shed 5 bases, J shed 2 bases, and the junction held 6 bases outside the gene matches. The germline CDR1 and CDR2 sequences are LGHDT and YNNKEL (reference sequence). This CDR3 has 15 amino acids.

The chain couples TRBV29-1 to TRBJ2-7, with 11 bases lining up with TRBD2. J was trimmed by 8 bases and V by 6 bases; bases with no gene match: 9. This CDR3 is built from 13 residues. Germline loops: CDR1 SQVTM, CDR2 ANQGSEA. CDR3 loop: CSVGVAGGGKQYF. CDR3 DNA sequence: TGCAGCGTAGGGGTAGCGGGAGGGGGCAAGCAGTACTTC.

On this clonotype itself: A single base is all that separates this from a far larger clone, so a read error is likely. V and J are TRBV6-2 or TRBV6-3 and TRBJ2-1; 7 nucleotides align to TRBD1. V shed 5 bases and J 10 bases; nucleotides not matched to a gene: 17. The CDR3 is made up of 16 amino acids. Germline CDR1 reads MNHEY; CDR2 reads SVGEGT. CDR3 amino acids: CASSPVPGQTTYEQFF. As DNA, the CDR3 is TGTGCCAGCAGTCCGGTGCCGGGACAGACGACTTACGAGCAGTTCTTC.

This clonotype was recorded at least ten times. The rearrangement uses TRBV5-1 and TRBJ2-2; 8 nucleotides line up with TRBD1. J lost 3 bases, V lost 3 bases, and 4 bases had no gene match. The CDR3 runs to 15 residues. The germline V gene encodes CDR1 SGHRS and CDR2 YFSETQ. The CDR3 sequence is CASSWGQAYTGELFF. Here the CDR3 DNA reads TGCGCCAGCAGCTGGGGACAGGCGTACACCGGGGAGCTGTTTTTT.

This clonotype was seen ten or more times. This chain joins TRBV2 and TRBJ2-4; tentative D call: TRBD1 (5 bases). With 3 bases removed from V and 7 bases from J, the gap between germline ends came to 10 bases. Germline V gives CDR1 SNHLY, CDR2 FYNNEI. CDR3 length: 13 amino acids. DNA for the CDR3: TGTGCCAGCAGTGAGGGCAGGGCCAACATTCAGTACTTC. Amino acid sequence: CASSEGRANIQYF.

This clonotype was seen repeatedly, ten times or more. The CDR3 region has the DNA TGCAGTGCTAGGGACTCCTCTAACTATGGCTACACCTTC. As protein: CSARDSSNYGYTF. V and J are TRBV20-1 and TRBJ1-2; D gene ambiguous. Germline V gene data show CDR1 as DFQATT and CDR2 as SNEGSKA (reference sequence). The CDR3 has 13 residues. V lost 3 bases, J lost 0 bases, and 8 bases lay in between.

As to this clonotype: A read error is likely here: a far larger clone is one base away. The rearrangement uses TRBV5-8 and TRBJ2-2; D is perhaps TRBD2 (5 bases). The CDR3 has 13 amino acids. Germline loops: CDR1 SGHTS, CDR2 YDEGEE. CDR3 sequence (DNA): TGTGCCAGCAGCTCCCGGGCCTCCGGGGAGCTGTCTTTT. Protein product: CASSSRASGELSF.

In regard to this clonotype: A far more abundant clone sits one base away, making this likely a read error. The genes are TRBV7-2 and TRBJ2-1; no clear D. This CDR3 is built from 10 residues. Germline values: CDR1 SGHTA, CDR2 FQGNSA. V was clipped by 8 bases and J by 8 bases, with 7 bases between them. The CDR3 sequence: CASQRYEQFF. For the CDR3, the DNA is TGTGCCAGCCAAAGGTATGAGCAGTTCTTC.

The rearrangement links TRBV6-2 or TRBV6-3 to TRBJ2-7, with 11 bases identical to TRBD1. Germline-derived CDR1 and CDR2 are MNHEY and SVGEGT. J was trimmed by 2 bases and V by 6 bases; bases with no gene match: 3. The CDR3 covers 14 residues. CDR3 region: CASRLGQGAYEQYF. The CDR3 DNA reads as TGTGCCAGCAGATTGGGACAGGGGGCCTACGAGCAGTACTTC.

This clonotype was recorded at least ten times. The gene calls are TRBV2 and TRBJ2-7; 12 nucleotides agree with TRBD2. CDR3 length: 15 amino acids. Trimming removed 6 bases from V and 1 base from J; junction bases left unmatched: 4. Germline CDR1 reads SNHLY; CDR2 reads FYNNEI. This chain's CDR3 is CASRLTSGGSYEQYF. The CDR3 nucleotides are TGTGCCAGCAGACTGACTAGCGGGGGATCCTACGAGCAGTACTTC. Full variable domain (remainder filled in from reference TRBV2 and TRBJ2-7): EPEVTQTPSHQVTQMGQEVILRCVPISNHLYFYWYRQILGQKVEFLVSFYNNEISEKSEIFDDQFSVERPDGSNFTLKIRSTKLEDSAMYFCASRLTSGGSYEQYFGPGTRLTVT.

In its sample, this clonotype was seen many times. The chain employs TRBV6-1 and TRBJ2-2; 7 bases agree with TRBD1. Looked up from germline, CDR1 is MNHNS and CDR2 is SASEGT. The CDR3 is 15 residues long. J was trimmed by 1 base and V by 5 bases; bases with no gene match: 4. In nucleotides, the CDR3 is TGTGCCAGCAGTCCCCGGGACAGGAACACCGGGGAGCTGTTTTTT. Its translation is CASSPRDRNTGELFF.

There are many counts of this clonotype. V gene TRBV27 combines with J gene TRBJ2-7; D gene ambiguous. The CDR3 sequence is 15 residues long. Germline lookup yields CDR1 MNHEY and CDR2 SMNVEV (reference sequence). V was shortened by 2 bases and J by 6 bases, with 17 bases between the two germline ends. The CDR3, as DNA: TGTGCCAGCAGTTTAATTTCATGGGATCCGTCCGAGCAGTACTTC. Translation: CASSLISWDPSEQYF.

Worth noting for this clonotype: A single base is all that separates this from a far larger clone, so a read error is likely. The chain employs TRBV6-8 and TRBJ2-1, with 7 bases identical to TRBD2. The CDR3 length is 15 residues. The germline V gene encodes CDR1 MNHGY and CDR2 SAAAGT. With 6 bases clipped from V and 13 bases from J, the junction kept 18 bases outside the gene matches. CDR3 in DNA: TGTGCCAGCAGCTTGGGGGAGGGCTACCAAGAGACCCAGTTCTTC. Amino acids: CASSLGEGYQETQFF.

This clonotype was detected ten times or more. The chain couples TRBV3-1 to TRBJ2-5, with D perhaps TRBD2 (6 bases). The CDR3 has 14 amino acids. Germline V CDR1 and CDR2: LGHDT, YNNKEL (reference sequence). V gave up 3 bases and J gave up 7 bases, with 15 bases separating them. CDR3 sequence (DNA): TGTGCCAGCAGCCAGCGGGGCAGGGAGGCGACCCAGTACTTC. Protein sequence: CASSQRGREATQYF.